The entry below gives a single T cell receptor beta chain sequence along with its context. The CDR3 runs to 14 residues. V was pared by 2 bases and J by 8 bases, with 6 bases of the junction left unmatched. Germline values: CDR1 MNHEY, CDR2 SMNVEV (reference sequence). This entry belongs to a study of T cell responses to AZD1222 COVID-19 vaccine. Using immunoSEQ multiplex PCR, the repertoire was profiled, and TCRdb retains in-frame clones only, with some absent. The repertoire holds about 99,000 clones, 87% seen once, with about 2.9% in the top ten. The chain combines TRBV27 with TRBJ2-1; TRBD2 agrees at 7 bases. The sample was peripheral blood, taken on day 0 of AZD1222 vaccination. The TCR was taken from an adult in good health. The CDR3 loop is CASSLAGVFDEQFF. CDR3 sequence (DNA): TGTGCCAGCAGTTTAGCGGGGGTGTTTGATGAGCAGTTCTTC.